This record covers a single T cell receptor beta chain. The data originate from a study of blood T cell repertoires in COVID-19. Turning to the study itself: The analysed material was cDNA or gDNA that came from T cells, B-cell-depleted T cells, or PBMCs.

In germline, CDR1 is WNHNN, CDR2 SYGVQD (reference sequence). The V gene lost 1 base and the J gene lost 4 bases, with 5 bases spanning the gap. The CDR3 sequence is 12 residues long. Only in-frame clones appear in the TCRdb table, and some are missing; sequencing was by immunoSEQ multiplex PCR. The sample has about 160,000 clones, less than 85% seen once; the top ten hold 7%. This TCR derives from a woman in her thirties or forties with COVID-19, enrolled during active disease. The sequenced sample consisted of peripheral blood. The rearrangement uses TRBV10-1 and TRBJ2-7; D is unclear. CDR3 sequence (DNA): TGCGCCAGCAGTGAGTACTGGTACGAGCAGTACGTC. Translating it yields CASSEYWYEQYV.